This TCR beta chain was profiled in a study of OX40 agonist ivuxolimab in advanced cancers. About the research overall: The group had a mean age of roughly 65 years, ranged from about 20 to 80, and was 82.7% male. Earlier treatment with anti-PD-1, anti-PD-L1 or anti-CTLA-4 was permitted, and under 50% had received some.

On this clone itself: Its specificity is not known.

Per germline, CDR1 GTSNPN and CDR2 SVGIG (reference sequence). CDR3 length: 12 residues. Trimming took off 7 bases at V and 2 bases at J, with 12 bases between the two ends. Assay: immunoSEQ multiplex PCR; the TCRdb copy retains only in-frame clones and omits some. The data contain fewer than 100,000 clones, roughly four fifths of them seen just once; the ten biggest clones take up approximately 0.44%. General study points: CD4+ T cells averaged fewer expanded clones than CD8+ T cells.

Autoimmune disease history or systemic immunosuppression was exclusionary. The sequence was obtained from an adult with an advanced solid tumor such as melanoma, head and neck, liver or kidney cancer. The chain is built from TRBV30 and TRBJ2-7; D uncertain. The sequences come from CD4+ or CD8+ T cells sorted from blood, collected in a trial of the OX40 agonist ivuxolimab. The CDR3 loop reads CAFAVTPYEQYF. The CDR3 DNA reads TGTGCCTTCGCGGTGACCCCCTACGAGCAGTACTTC.